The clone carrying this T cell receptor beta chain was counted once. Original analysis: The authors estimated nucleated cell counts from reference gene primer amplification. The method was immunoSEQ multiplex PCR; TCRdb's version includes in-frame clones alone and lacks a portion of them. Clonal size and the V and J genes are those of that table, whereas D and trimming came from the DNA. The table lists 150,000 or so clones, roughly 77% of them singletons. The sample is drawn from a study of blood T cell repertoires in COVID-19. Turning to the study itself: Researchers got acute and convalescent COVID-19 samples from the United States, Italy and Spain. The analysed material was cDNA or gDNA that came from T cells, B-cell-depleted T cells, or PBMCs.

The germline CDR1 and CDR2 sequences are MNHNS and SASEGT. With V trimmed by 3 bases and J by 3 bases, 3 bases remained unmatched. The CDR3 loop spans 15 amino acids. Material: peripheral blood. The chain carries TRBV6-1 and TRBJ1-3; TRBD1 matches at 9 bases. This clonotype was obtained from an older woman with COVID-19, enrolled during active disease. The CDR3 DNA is TGTGCCAGCAGTGAGGGGACAGGGTATGGAAACACCATATATTTT. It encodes CASSEGTGYGNTIYF.